The 8 T cell receptor beta chains given below trace back to one sample, sequenced in a study of shared clonotypes between healthy human individuals. Generated by immunoSEQ multiplex PCR, the TCRdb table keeps only in-frame clones and is missing some. Of under 1,100,000 clones in the sample, under 80% were seen once. Sample: memory CD4+ T cells sorted from blood. As for subset: CD45RA-negative fraction. These receptors originate from a man younger than 35 in good health.

The chain recombines TRBV7-2 with TRBJ1-5, with 8 nucleotides matching TRBD1. The germline CDR1 and CDR2 sequences are SGHTA and FQGNSA. The CDR3 sequence is 18 residues long. Trimming cost V 1 base and J 2 bases; bases outside gene matches: 10. The CDR3 here is CASSLVSAGGSGNQPQHF. As DNA, the CDR3 is TGTGCCAGCAGCTTAGTATCGGCAGGGGGCTCGGGCAATCAGCCCCAGCATTTT.

This sequence joins TRBV15 and TRBJ2-4, with D perhaps being TRBD1 or TRBD2 (6 bases each). The CDR3 consists of 15 residues. Per germline, CDR1 LNHNV and CDR2 YYDKDF (reference sequence). The V gene lost 3 bases and the J gene lost 8 bases, with 17 bases spanning the gap. The CDR3 DNA sequence: TGTGCCACCAGCAGTCGAGGGGGGCGCGGGGACATTCAGTACTTC. Translating it yields CATSSRGGRGDIQYF.

This chain links TRBV29-1 with TRBJ1-2; D is perhaps TRBD1 (5 bases). V dropped 3 bases and J dropped 7 bases, with 9 bases sitting between them. The CDR3 extends over 11 amino acids. Germline CDR1 reads SQVTM; CDR2 reads ANQGSEA. For the CDR3, the DNA is TGCAGCGTTGAGGAGGGGACTGGCTACACCTTC. Amino acids: CSVEEGTGYTF. Using reference TRBV29-1 and TRBJ1-2 for the parts outside the CDR3, the full variable domain is SAVISQKPSRDICQRGTSLTIQCQVDSQVTMMFWYRQQPGQSLTLIATANQGSEATYESGFVIDKFPISRPNLTFSTLTVSNMSPEDSSIYLCSVEEGTGYTFGSGTRLTVV.

This chain joins TRBV5-1 and TRBJ2-4; D might be TRBD1 or TRBD2, each matching 5 bases. The CDR3 runs 19 residues. Trimming took 0 bases from V and 2 from J, leaving 21 bases between them. The germline gives CDR1 SGHRS, CDR2 YFSETQ. In nucleotides, the CDR3 is TGCGCCAGCAGCTTGGGTGGGGGTGAGGGGTCTTCAACCAAAAACATTCAGTACTTC. As protein: CASSLGGGEGSSTKNIQYF.

This sequence joins TRBV19 and TRBJ2-4; D may be TRBD2 (6 bases). The length of the CDR3 is 19 residues. The ends were cut back, 0 bases at V and 0 bases at J, with 18 bases in the middle. Per germline, CDR1 LNHDA and CDR2 SQIVND (reference sequence). The CDR3: CASSIDQGGTDLAKNIQYF. DNA of the CDR3: TGTGCCAGTAGTATAGATCAAGGTGGGACTGATTTAGCCAAAAACATTCAGTACTTC.

The V call is TRBV5-1, the J call TRBJ1-2; D gene unclear. Germline V gives CDR1 SGHRS, CDR2 YFSETQ. V was cut by 5 bases and J by 0 bases, with 14 bases left in between. The CDR3 is 15 amino acids. CDR3 residues: CASSLTPGANYGYTF. The CDR3 nucleotides are TGCGCCAGCAGTTTGACGCCGGGCGCTAACTATGGCTACACCTTC.

This chain joins TRBV19 and TRBJ1-6, with 9 bases that match TRBD1. The V gene's germline CDR1 is LNHDA and CDR2 SQIVND (reference sequence). V trimming: 5 bases; J trimming: 8 bases; junction bases outside the gene matches: 10. The length of the CDR3 is 16 residues. The CDR3 DNA reads TGTGCCAGTAGTTTCGCCGGGACAGGGTTTGATTCACCCCTCCACTTT. It is translated as CASSFAGTGFDSPLHF.

The chain carries TRBV6-5 and TRBJ2-7, with TRBD1 identical over 7 bases. V lost 5 bases and J lost 6; bases outside the gene matches: 13. Per the germline V gene, CDR1 is MNHEY and CDR2 is SVGAGI. This CDR3 region has 15 residues. The CDR3 sequence is CASSTTRDRRVEQYF. CDR3 DNA: TGTGCCAGCAGTACCACTCGGGACAGAAGGGTCGAGCAGTACTTC.